Listed below are T cell receptor beta chains from one sample, sequenced in a study. MiXCR, applied by TCRdb to the 5' RACE reads, yields one record per CDR3 protein. There are 45,000 to 60,000 distinct CDR3 sequences in the sample; 24% occur only once, and 3.2% lies in the top ten. Material: tumor-infiltrating naive CD4+ T cells sorted from the breast tumor. The receptors were gathered from a female donor with breast cancer. The CDR3 runs from the conserved cysteine through the conserved F or W. A D gene is named only where the DNA matches it firmly. The size field is filled for only some rows; it gives once, few, many or a size class.

D gene | clone size | J gene | V gene | CDR3 protein | CDR3 DNA
NA | NA | TRBJ1-2 | TRBV20-1 | CSAKGLVGDPNYGYTF | TGCAGTGCTAAGGGACTAGTGGGGGACCCTAACTATGGCTACACCTTC
TRBD1 | few | TRBJ1-6 | TRBV5-1 | CASSPTGDDSPLHF | TGCGCCAGCAGCCCGACAGGGGACGATTCACCCCTCCACTTT
TRBD2 | NA | TRBJ2-1 | TRBV28 | CASSLSGTSGSRTEQFF | TGTGCCAGCAGTTTGTCCGGGACTAGCGGGAGTCGGACTGAGCAGTTCTTC
NA | NA | TRBJ1-2 | TRBV5-5 | CASSLGPATYGYTF | TGTGCCAGCAGCTTGGGCCCCGCGACTTATGGCTACACCTTC
TRBD1 | few | TRBJ1-2 | TRBV29-1 | CSVRQGGDGYTF | TGCAGCGTTCGACAGGGGGGTGATGGCTACACCTTC
TRBD1 | many | TRBJ1-5 | TRBV10-3 | CAIRDTGGDNQPQHF | TGTGCCATCAGGGATACAGGGGGGGACAATCAGCCCCAGCATTTT
TRBD1 | NA | TRBJ1-2 | TRBV12-3/TRBV12-4 | CASAFLGQAQPRDGYTF | TGTGCCAGCGCTTTCCTTGGACAGGCCCAACCGAGGGATGGCTACACCTTC
NA | NA | TRBJ2-3 | TRBV28 | CALGGRTDTQYF | TGTGCACTCGGGGGAAGAACAGATACGCAGTATTTT
NA | many | TRBJ1-2 | TRBV6-6 | CASSNYGYTF | TGTGCCAGCAGCAACTATGGCTACACCTTC
TRBD2 | NA | TRBJ2-1 | TRBV20-1 | CSASLAGGLYEQLF | TGCAGTGCTAGTCTAGCGGGAGGATTGTATGAGCAGCTCTTC
NA | NA | TRBJ1-1 | TRBV5-1 | CASSLEGGVSTEAFF | TGCGCCAGCAGCTTGGAGGGGGGGGTGAGCACTGAAGCTTTCTTT
TRBD1 | many | TRBJ1-5 | TRBV28 | CASSLFRTGENQPQHF | TGTGCCAGCAGTTTGTTCCGGACAGGGGAGAATCAGCCCCAGCATTTT
NA | few | TRBJ2-7 | TRBV29-1 | CSVEWGAREYF | TGCAGCGTTGAGTGGGGGGCTAGGGAGTACTTC
NA | few | TRBJ2-6 | TRBV27 | CASSLSGPSYGGANVLTF | TGTGCCAGCAGTTTATCGGGCCCCAGCTACGGAGGGGCCAACGTCCTGACTTTC
TRBD2 | NA | TRBJ2-1 | TRBV5-1 | CASRASGSYEQFF | TGCGCCAGCAGGGCTAGCGGGAGTTATGAGCAGTTCTTC
NA | NA | TRBJ2-7 | TRBV6-2/TRBV6-3 | CASSYLGIPSEQYF | TGTGCCAGCAGTTACTTAGGGATTCCTAGCGAGCAGTACTTC
NA | few | TRBJ2-3 | TRBV29-1 | CSVADGLLGGDTQYF | TGCAGCGTTGCAGACGGACTTCTCGGGGGAGATACGCAGTATTTT
TRBD2 | few | TRBJ2-3 | TRBV20-1 | CSARTSGSSSMQYF | TGCAGTGCAAGGACTAGCGGGAGTTCGTCAATGCAGTATTTT
TRBD1 | many | TRBJ1-2 | TRBV12-3/TRBV12-4 | CASSLRQGATGYTF | TGTGCCAGCAGTTTAAGACAGGGGGCGACCGGCTACACCTTC
NA | many | TRBJ2-1 | TRBV12-3/TRBV12-4 | CASSTLNEQFF | TGTGCCAGCAGTACCCTTAATGAGCAGTTCTTC
NA | NA | TRBJ1-5 | TRBV5-1 | CASSYGLNQPQHF | TGCGCCAGCAGCTACGGACTCAATCAGCCCCAGCATTTT
NA | NA | TRBJ2-7 | TRBV7-2 | CASSLGRAREQYF | TGTGCCAGCAGCTTGGGCAGGGCGAGGGAGCAGTACTTC
NA | NA | TRBJ1-6 | TRBV9 | CASSAGPASDSPLHF | TGTGCCAGCAGCGCGGGCCCTGCCTCAGATTCACCCCTCCACTTT
NA | few | TRBJ2-5 | TRBV9 | CASSPLDGETQYF | TGTGCCAGCAGCCCCCTAGACGGGGAGACCCAGTACTTC
NA | NA | TRBJ2-1 | TRBV7-9 | CAGSPNVAGLQEQFF | TGTGCCGGCAGCCCTAACGTGGCAGGCCTGCAGGAGCAGTTCTTC
NA | NA | TRBJ2-1 | TRBV12-3/TRBV12-4 | CASSPDRSSYNEQFF | TGTGCCAGCAGTCCTGACAGGAGCTCCTACAATGAGCAGTTCTTC
TRBD2 | few | TRBJ2-1 | TRBV11-2 | CASSLRTTERGQFF | TGTGCCAGCAGCTTGAGAACTACCGAGCGGGGGCAGTTCTTC
NA | medium-sized | TRBJ2-3 | TRBV9 | CASSHTQGWDTQYF | TGTGCCAGCAGCCACACCCAGGGGTGGGATACGCAGTATTTT
NA | few | TRBJ2-1 | TRBV9 | CASSVTDSPAQEQFF | TGTGCCAGCAGCGTCACAGACAGCCCAGCCCAAGAGCAGTTCTTC
TRBD1 | few | TRBJ1-2 | TRBV15 | CATSRDPTGDGYTF | TGTGCCACCAGCAGAGATCCGACAGGGGATGGCTACACCTTC
NA | few | TRBJ1-5 | TRBV7-2 | CASSLERGGAQHF | TGTGCCAGCAGCTTAGAGAGGGGTGGAGCCCAGCATTTT
NA | few | TRBJ2-5 | TRBV7-6 | CASSLEALRGTQYF | TGTGCCAGCAGCTTAGAGGCCCTGCGTGGGACCCAGTACTTC